This TCR beta chain was sequenced during a study of OX40 agonist ivuxolimab in advanced cancers. Study-level points and caveats: Among some nonresponders, normalized T-cell clonal expansion was also low.

With 0 bases removed from V and 3 bases from J, the gap between germline ends came to 13 bases. From germline, CDR1 is SGDLS and CDR2 YYNGEE. The CDR3 sequence is 16 residues long. Regarding this clone: The antigen is undetermined.

This table comes from immunoSEQ multiplex PCR, and its TCRdb copy is limited to in-frame clones, with some not included. The sample records about 60,000 clones, around 85% being singletons. The chain links TRBV9 to TRBJ1-3; D unresolved. The clonotype was recovered from an adult with an advanced solid tumor such as melanoma, head and neck, liver or kidney cancer. The sample in question was CD4+ or CD8+ T cells sorted from blood, obtained in a trial of the OX40 agonist ivuxolimab. In nucleotides, the CDR3 is TGTGCCAGCAGCGTAGAGCCGGGTGCGGGTGGAAACACCATATATTTT. This sequence encodes CASSVEPGAGGNTIYF.